This T cell receptor beta chain is drawn from a study of CD8+ T cells in alopecia areata. Study context: Twice a day, 5 to 10 mg of oral tofacitinib was administered to treated patients. General study results and limits: Besides other cells, scalp samples also yield sequences of resident alphabeta T cells from normal skin. Compared with normal scalp, lesional scalp had higher clonality and more expanded CD8+ clones.

As for treatment: oral pan-JAK inhibitor, 5-10 mg twice daily. Per the germline V gene, CDR1 is SQVTM and CDR2 is ANQGSEA. This CDR3 is 12 amino acids long. V was pared by 2 bases and J by 4 bases, with 8 bases between. A few counts support this clone. Its antigen is unknown. Distinct nucleotide sequences in the sample also encode this CDR3. As the sequencing template, cDNA was produced by extracting RNA and reverse transcribing it. Profiled with immunoSEQ multiplex PCR; TCRdb holds only in-frame clones, not every one. The table shows 200,000 to 250,000 clones, with roughly 64% occurring only once. The sequence was obtained from a human donor with alopecia areata. The sequenced sample was CD4+ T cells sorted from blood, obtained at week 4, from a patient treated with tofacitinib. The genes are TRBV29-1 and TRBJ2-5, with D possibly TRBD1 on 6 matching bases. The CDR3 DNA reads TGCAGCGTTGAAAGAGGGGGAGAGACCCAGTACTTC. The encoded protein is CSVERGGETQYF.